This T cell receptor beta chain was obtained from a study of beta chain features in type 1 diabetes. About the research overall: All samples together contributed 90 million to 130 million sorted cells for examination. Points from the study as a whole: For Type 1 diabetes patients, all four CD4+ subsets carried TCRB CDR3s that were moderately but significantly shorter.

A single count supports this clone. Its antigen is not known. Using CD45RO/CCR7/CD25/CD127/CD95/CD27, CD4+ naive, central memory, regulatory and stem cell-like memory cells were sorted. Purity (above 98%) was reached by all sorted populations. V lost 3 bases and J lost 4, with 13 bases in between. The CDR3 spans 15 residues. CDR1 and CDR2 from the germline V gene are SGHRS and YFSETQ. All of the isolated RNA was reverse transcribed, so expressed TCRB transcripts were sequenced. The repertoire was sequenced with immunoSEQ multiplex PCR; TCRdb's copy has only in-frame clones and lacks some. This table holds 50,000 or so clones, roughly 48% found once.

Sequencing used stem cell memory CD4+ T cells from blood. This TCR came from a man aged 25 to 45 with type 1 diabetes. J is TRBJ2-2 and V is TRBV5-1; weak D call: TRBD2 (6 bases). CDR3: CASSSRERVTGELFF. As DNA, the CDR3 is TGCGCCAGCAGCTCTCGGGAGCGGGTCACCGGGGAGCTGTTTTTT. The full variable domain, its missing parts supplied by reference TRBV5-1 and TRBJ2-2, is KAGVTQTPRYLIKTRGQQVTLSCSPISGHRSVSWYQQTPGQGLQFLFEYFSETQRNKGNFPGRFSGRQFSNSRSEMNVSTLELGDSALYLCASSSRERVTGELFFGEGSRLTVL.